This T cell receptor (beta chain) emerged from a study of identical twins (dated by TCRdb to the mid-2010s). Background on the whole study: To test whether fetal clonotypes persist, the study used deep sequencing on TCR alpha and beta repertoires from monozygotic twins, unrelated adults of various ages, and cord blood. To rule out contamination, replicate twin experiments were performed at different times with different library preparation protocols. What the work shows at the level of the full study, not this receptor alone: Because the same donors could not be followed over many years, the conclusions depended on cross-sectional statistical analysis. The excess sharing between twins in beta out-of-frame sequences was weaker because fewer shared sequences reduced the signal-to-noise ratio. Compared with coincidental sharing between unrelated individuals, out-of-frame TCR alpha sequences shared between twins had an excess of sequences with low generation probability. Zero-insertion analyses could be partly confounded by invariant T cells such as MAIT and iNKT, although diverse VJ usage argued against such confounding for most clonotypes. In monozygotic twins, out-of-frame TCR alpha sharing was systematically underestimated by recombination models, although the models agreed with sharing between unrelated individuals. Abundant cord blood beta clonotypes carried fewer insertions; young adult naive repertoires showed a weaker similar trend, while memory repertoires showed none.

The CDR3 sequence holds 12 residues, the cysteine and phenylalanine included. Kept here is only the CDR3 DNA, which spans 36 bases and is read in frame from base 1. V drops 3 bases and J drops 2 bases, leaving 4 bases in between. This clonotype was recorded many times. Its antigen specificity is not known. No much larger clone exists at a distance of one base, and base qualities are not known. All donors were healthy Caucasians. The twin cohort consisted of three pairs of female monozygotic twins, all aged about 18 to 30 years. Peripheral blood mononuclear cells were the source from which RNA for the TCR libraries was isolated. The method was 5' RACE. The run used an Illumina HiSeq 2000. A universal primer binding site was introduced by template switching, and a unique molecular identifier was present in the final cDNA, enabling accurate counting of TCR cDNA molecules. Specific primers in the conserved constant-segment region were used to synthesize first-strand cDNA for TCR alpha and beta chains. To control for contamination, every cDNA library was double barcoded, receiving both a SMART-Mk sample barcode and Illumina barcodes. TruSeq adapter sequences and Illumina sample barcodes were added in two successive PCR steps. The Illumina HiSeq platform was used with custom primers to sequence TCR alpha and beta cDNA libraries. As for the authors' bioinformatics: Raw reads were processed with MiGEC to extract unique molecular identifiers, and MiXCR was used to determine CDR3 positions. For each individual, recombination models were inferred using an EM algorithm with the repgenHMM and IGoR tools. The analysis of shared clonotypes was done with the tcR package in R, with sharing normalized by the product of cloneset sizes. To study raw recombination without the effects of thymic and clonal selection, out-of-frame nonproductive sequences were analyzed. TCRdb reprocessing: public reads trimmed at Q25 with fastp, clones called with MiXCR, in-frame beta chains kept. Every distinct CDR3 protein forms one entry, paired with its most common genes and DNA. None of the V and J calls come from the authors' own analysis; TCRdb made them. The sample has 500,000 to 650,000 distinct CDR3 sequences on record, 7.1% of them singletons. In total, the top ten clones hold 1.6% of the sample.

The sample also formed part of further work on yellow fever vaccine responses in identical twins. That second publication adds: According to the authors, in identical twins the way T cells responded to vaccination appeared partly convergent and partly personalized. The study precisely tracked vaccine-responding T cell clones in identical twins.

The TCR sequence derives from a young woman in good health. This chain joins TRBV12-3 or TRBV12-4 to TRBJ2-5; the D gene identity is not certain. Sequencing used PBMCs. The CDR3 corresponds to CASSFRQETQYF. The sequenced DNA: TGTGCCAGCAGTTTTCGGCAAGAGACCCAGTACTTC.